These 32 T cell receptor beta chains came from one sample sequenced in a study of identical twins. TCRdb reprocessed the 5' RACE reads via MiXCR and lists one record per CDR3 protein. The table lists around 530,000 distinct CDR3 sequences, around 15% of them singletons. Another study also made use of these data, one on yellow fever vaccine responses in identical twins.

Sequencing was carried out using CD4+ T cells sorted from blood. The receptors shown here come from a woman aged 18-29 years in good health.

This clonotype has more than one count but fewer than ten. J is TRBJ2-5 and V is TRBV29-1; TRBD1 matches at 7 bases. CDR3 length equals 14 residues. CDR1 SQVTM and CDR2 ANQGSEA come from the germline V gene. The V segment lost 5 bases and the J segment 5 bases; nucleotides outside the gene matches: 11. CDR3: CSVSGQSMGETQYF. Written as DNA, the CDR3 is TGCAGCGTTTCGGGACAGTCAATGGGGGAGACCCAGTACTTC.

This clonotype showed up just a few times. The genes are TRBV20-1 and TRBJ2-2, with D perhaps matching TRBD1 (6 bases). Germline CDR1 reads DFQATT; CDR2 reads SNEGSKA (reference sequence). The CDR3 sequence is 14 residues long. V lost 3 bases and J 2 bases, leaving 10 bases between the germline ends. The chain's CDR3 is CSASLGANTGELFF. CDR3 sequence (DNA): TGCAGTGCTAGTTTGGGGGCTAACACCGGGGAGCTGTTTTTT.

The chain combines TRBV6-5 with TRBJ2-5; D uncertain. V was cut by 4 bases and J by 5 bases, with 14 bases left in between. Germline V gives CDR1 MNHEY, CDR2 SVGAGI. CDR3 length: 14 residues. The CDR3 DNA reads as TGTGCCAGCAGTTCCCCGAAGACTGGGGAGACCCAGTACTTC. Its protein is CASSSPKTGETQYF.

The chain has TRBV5-1 and TRBJ2-7; 8 bases fit TRBD1. The V segment lost 4 bases and the J segment 0 bases; nucleotides outside the gene matches: 6. Germline lookup yields CDR1 SGHRS and CDR2 YFSETQ. The CDR3 sequence is 15 residues long. In DNA form, the CDR3 reads TGCGCCAGCAGCCCCGGACAGGGAGACTCCTACGAGCAGTACGTC. Protein sequence: CASSPGQGDSYEQYV.

V is TRBV9 and J is TRBJ2-5, with D maybe TRBD2 (5 bases). Germline V gene data show CDR1 as SGDLS and CDR2 as YYNGEE. The V end was cut by 0 bases, the J end by 5 bases, with 14 bases between. CDR3 length: 15 amino acids. CDR3 nucleotide sequence: TGTGCCAGCAGCGTAGCCGGCCTAGCCGCCGAGACCCAGTACTTC. Encoded protein: CASSVAGLAAETQYF. The full variable domain, with the rest looked up from reference TRBV9 and TRBJ2-5, is DSGVTQTPKHLITATGQRVTLRCSPRSGDLSVYWYQQSLDQGLQFLIQYYNGEERAKGNILERFSAQQFPDLHSELNLSSLELGDSALYFCASSVAGLAAETQYFGPGTRLLVL.

This clonotype was seen a few times. This rearrangement joins TRBV7-3 to TRBJ2-1; D tentatively reads TRBD1 or TRBD2 (5 bases each). Germline assignment: CDR1 SGHTA and CDR2 FQGTGA. Trimming pared 5 bases from V and 2 bases from J, leaving 13 bases between. There are 15 residues in the CDR3. The CDR3 nucleotides are TGTGCCAGCAGCACGGGGCACTTCCCCTACAATGAGCAGTTCTTC. Amino acid sequence: CASSTGHFPYNEQFF.

V usage is TRBV4-1 and J usage is TRBJ2-5; TRBD2 is a possible D gene (7 bases). V was pared by 0 bases and J by 1 base, with 12 bases between. The CDR3 consists of 16 residues. Germline CDR1 MGHRA, CDR2 YSYEKL. CDR3 sequence reads: CASSQDGGGTQETQYF. The CDR3 DNA is TGCGCCAGCAGCCAAGATGGCGGGGGCACCCAAGAGACCCAGTACTTC.

This rearrangement joins TRBV7-7 to TRBJ2-7; maybe TRBD1 (5 bases). The V end was cut by 0 bases, the J end by 5 bases, with 8 bases between. Germline V gene lookup returns CDR1 SSHAT and CDR2 FNYEAQ (reference sequence). The CDR3 length is 13 residues. The CDR3 is CASSLAPRDEQYF. CDR3 DNA: TGTGCCAGCAGCTTAGCGCCCAGGGACGAGCAGTACTTC.

The chain couples TRBV6-5 to TRBJ2-3; D tentatively reads TRBD1 or TRBD2 (5 bases each). V dropped 1 base and J dropped 8 bases, with 13 bases sitting between them. The germline V gene encodes CDR1 MNHEY and CDR2 SVGAGI. The CDR3 consists of 14 residues. The CDR3 DNA sequence: TGTGCCAGCAGTTACTTCAGCCATGGGGGTACGCAGTATTTT. Residues: CASSYFSHGGTQYF.

The chain couples TRBV4-1 to TRBJ2-7; 10 bases align to TRBD2. CDR1 and CDR2 (germline): MGHRA, YSYEKL. The trim removed 2 bases at V and 1 base at J, leaving 11 bases unmatched. This CDR3 has 18 residues. The CDR3 spells CASSQTQREGRRSYEQYF. CDR3 nucleotide sequence: TGCGCCAGCAGCCAAACCCAGCGGGAGGGCCGGAGGTCCTACGAGCAGTACTTC.

This clonotype was observed a handful of times. The rearrangement links TRBV12-3 or TRBV12-4 to TRBJ2-7, with D tentatively TRBD1 or TRBD2 (6 bases each). This CDR3 spans 14 amino acids. Trimming took off 6 bases at V and 3 bases at J, with 15 bases between the two ends. The CDR3 sequence: CASSPWGAHYEQYF. CDR3 nucleotide sequence: TGTGCCAGCAGCCCCTGGGGGGCCCACTACGAGCAGTACTTC.

The rearrangement joins TRBV5-5 to TRBJ2-5, with D tentatively TRBD2 (5 bases). Trimming stripped 0 bases from V and 7 bases from J, with 10 bases between. Germline V lookup: CDR1 SGHKS, CDR2 YYEKEE (reference sequence). This CDR3 spans 13 amino acids. Here the CDR3 DNA reads TGTGCCAGCAGCTTGGAACAAGGAGGGACCCAGTACTTC. As protein: CASSLEQGGTQYF.

The chain is built from TRBV7-9 and TRBJ2-1; 15 bases line up with TRBD2. This CDR3 is 17 amino acids long. J gave up 6 bases and V 5 bases, and 8 bases lay outside the gene matches. Germline CDR1 reads SEHNR; CDR2 reads FQNEAQ (reference sequence). CDR3 in amino acids: CASSKGLAGGPSNEQFF. In DNA form, the CDR3 reads TGTGCCAGCAGCAAGGGACTAGCGGGAGGCCCCAGCAATGAGCAGTTCTTC.

This clonotype has only a few counts. The chain couples TRBV20-1 to TRBJ2-1; D uncertain. V lost 6 bases to trimming and J lost 8 bases, with 14 bases between them. The CDR3 extends over 12 amino acids. From germline, CDR1 is DFQATT and CDR2 SNEGSKA (reference sequence). Written as DNA, the CDR3 is TGCAGTGCGGGTAGACGCTTGGATGAGCAGTTCTTC. Protein sequence: CSAGRRLDEQFF.

There are a few counts of this clonotype. The chain combines TRBV24-1 with TRBJ2-1; 8 bases fit TRBD1. CDR1 is KGHDR, CDR2 SFDVKD, per germline. The CDR3 is 14 residues long. Trimming removed 4 bases from V and 7 bases from J; junction bases left unmatched: 5. The CDR3 nucleotides are TGTGCCACCAGTGAGGGACAGGTCGCTAATGAGCAGTTCTTC. Amino acid sequence: CATSEGQVANEQFF.

This clonotype was counted between two and nine times. CDR3 residues: CASSSVAGGLYEQFF. CDR3 nucleotide sequence: TGTGCCAGCAGCTCCGTAGCGGGAGGGCTGTATGAGCAGTTCTTC. This chain joins TRBV7-2 and TRBJ2-1; TRBD2 matches at 11 bases. CDR1 is SGHTA and CDR2 is FQGNSA in the germline V gene. The V segment lost 4 bases and the J segment 8 bases; nucleotides outside the gene matches: 7. The CDR3 has 15 amino acids.

This clonotype appeared a few times. CDR3 nucleotides: TGTGCCAGCAGCGTATTTAGCGGGCCCGGGGGAAATGAGCAGTTCTTC. It translates to CASSVFSGPGGNEQFF. The rearrangement joins TRBV9 to TRBJ2-1; TRBD2 matches at 7 bases. Per the germline V gene, CDR1 is SGDLS and CDR2 is YYNGEE. This CDR3 has 16 amino acids. Germline trimming cut 1 base from V and 7 bases from J; bases unmatched to any gene: 11.

A few counts support this clonotype. The rearrangement joins TRBV2 to TRBJ1-1; no firm D call. Per the germline V gene, CDR1 is SNHLY and CDR2 is FYNNEI. With 5 bases removed from V and 4 bases from J, the gap between germline ends came to 17 bases. The CDR3 is made up of 15 amino acids. This chain's CDR3 is CASSKNQVSSTEAFF. CDR3 bases: TGTGCCAGCAGTAAAAACCAGGTGTCGAGCACTGAAGCTTTCTTT.

The V call is TRBV11-1, the J call TRBJ2-1, with 12 positions matching TRBD2. This CDR3 comprises 18 residues. The trim removed 4 bases at V and 2 bases at J, leaving 9 bases unmatched. CDR1 and CDR2 (germline): SGHAT, FQDESV (reference sequence). CDR3 loop: CASSYRTSGVLAYNEQFF. Here the CDR3 DNA reads TGTGCCAGCAGCTACCGGACTAGCGGGGTCCTTGCCTACAATGAGCAGTTCTTC.

V usage is TRBV2 and J usage is TRBJ1-1; maybe TRBD1 (5 bases). CDR1 and CDR2 (germline): SNHLY, FYNNEI. Trimming took off 6 bases at V and 5 bases at J, with 16 bases between the two ends. The CDR3 totals 14 residues. This CDR3 is CASSWGERGTEAFF. The CDR3 nucleotides read TGTGCCAGCAGCTGGGGAGAGAGGGGTACTGAAGCTTTCTTT. The full variable domain, with the rest looked up from reference TRBV2 and TRBJ1-1, is EPEVTQTPSHQVTQMGQEVILRCVPISNHLYFYWYRQILGQKVEFLVSFYNNEISEKSEIFDDQFSVERPDGSNFTLKIRSTKLEDSAMYFCASSWGERGTEAFFGQGTRLTVV.

V and J are TRBV20-1 and TRBJ2-5; D ambiguous. V lost 0 bases, J lost 2 bases, and 7 bases lay in between. CDR1 is DFQATT and CDR2 is SNEGSKA in the germline V gene (reference sequence). There are 13 residues in the CDR3. The CDR3 coding sequence is TGCAGTGCTAGAGATATTGATCAAGAGACCCAGTACTTC. Translating it yields CSARDIDQETQYF.

Many counts were recorded for this clonotype. Relative to the germline gene, one junction end is altered; a read error may explain this. The chain combines TRBV5-6 with TRBJ1-2; weak D call: TRBD1 (5 bases). The CDR3 is made up of 13 amino acids. The germline gives CDR1 SGHDT, CDR2 YYEEEE. As DNA, the CDR3 is TGTGCCAGCAGCCCAACGACGGGCAGGGCCTTTATCTTC. Translating gives CASSPTTGRAFIF.

In this sample, this clonotype turned up many times. The V and J genes are TRBV5-1 and TRBJ2-2; tentative D call: TRBD2 (6 bases). Germline CDR1 is SGHRS and CDR2 is YFSETQ. V was trimmed by 4 bases and J by 1 base, leaving 11 bases between them. The CDR3 extends over 15 amino acids. In DNA, the CDR3 is TGCGCCAGCAGCAGGACTACCCAGAACACCGGGGAGCTGTTTTTT. As protein: CASSRTTQNTGELFF. Combining the CDR3 with reference TRBV5-1 and TRBJ2-2 gives the whole variable domain KAGVTQTPRYLIKTRGQQVTLSCSPISGHRSVSWYQQTPGQGLQFLFEYFSETQRNKGNFPGRFSGRQFSNSRSEMNVSTLELGDSALYLCASSRTTQNTGELFFGEGSRLTVL.

This clonotype has at least ten counts. The chain has TRBV2 and TRBJ1-2; no clear D gene. The CDR3 has 13 amino acids. The germline CDR1 and CDR2 sequences are SNHLY and FYNNEI. V was trimmed by 5 bases and J by 3 bases, leaving 10 bases between them. CDR3 in DNA: TGTGCCAGCAGTAGAGAGGCCCACTATGGCTACACCTTC. The encoded protein is CASSREAHYGYTF.

The chain uses TRBV7-2 and TRBJ2-6; the match to TRBD2 covers 9 bases. The germline CDR1 and CDR2 sequences are SGHTA and FQGNSA. The CDR3 has 17 amino acids. V was clipped by 4 bases and J by 1 base; unmatched bases: 5. The CDR3: CASSSLAGRSGANVLTF. The DNA for the CDR3 is TGTGCCAGCAGCTCTCTAGCGGGGCGGTCTGGGGCCAACGTCCTGACTTTC.

This clonotype was seen more than once but under ten times. The rearrangement joins TRBV3-1 to TRBJ2-1; 9 bases line up with TRBD1. CDR1 is LGHDT and CDR2 is YNNKEL in the germline V gene (reference sequence). This CDR3 contains 16 residues. The trim removed 2 bases at V and 9 bases at J, leaving 11 bases unmatched. The DNA of the CDR3 is TGTGCCAGCAGCCAAAGGGGGACAGGGAAAATGGGTGAGCAGTTCTTC. Translated: CASSQRGTGKMGEQFF.

The V call is TRBV5-6, the J call TRBJ2-5, with a weak D call TRBD2 (5 bases). The CDR3 has 16 amino acids. CDR1 and CDR2 (germline): SGHDT, YYEEEE. V was cut by 2 bases and J by 2 bases, with 16 bases left in between. Here the CDR3 reads CASSFGPRGQQETQYF. The CDR3 region has the DNA TGTGCCAGCAGCTTCGGCCCCCGAGGGCAGCAAGAGACCCAGTACTTC.

This clonotype has only a few counts. J is TRBJ2-1 and V is TRBV12-3 or TRBV12-4; D call uncertain. V lost 6 bases to trimming and J lost 3 bases, with 6 bases between them. CDR3 length: 12 residues. The CDR3 protein is CASRANYNEQFF. The CDR3 coding sequence is TGTGCCAGCAGAGCCAACTACAATGAGCAGTTCTTC.

This clonotype was seen a few times. The rearrangement joins TRBV29-1 to TRBJ1-1; 8 bases agree with TRBD1. The V segment lost 8 bases and the J segment 0 bases; nucleotides outside the gene matches: 5. The germline V gene has CDR1 SQVTM and CDR2 ANQGSEA. The CDR3 covers 13 residues. Here the CDR3 reads CSTGQGMNTEAFF. CDR3 in DNA: TGCAGCACCGGACAGGGAATGAACACTGAAGCTTTCTTT. Using reference TRBV29-1 and TRBJ1-1 for the parts outside the CDR3, the full variable domain is SAVISQKPSRDICQRGTSLTIQCQVDSQVTMMFWYRQQPGQSLTLIATANQGSEATYESGFVIDKFPISRPNLTFSTLTVSNMSPEDSSIYLCSTGQGMNTEAFFGQGTRLTVV.

Only a few counts were recorded for this clonotype. This rearrangement joins TRBV4-2 to TRBJ2-5, with 8 bases matching TRBD1. The CDR3 extends over 15 amino acids. Trimming at V came to 2 bases and at J to 2 bases, leaving 4 bases not matched to a gene. The germline CDR1 and CDR2 sequences are LGHNA and YNFKEQ. CDR3 loop: CASSQPDRGQETQYF. CDR3 in DNA: TGTGCCAGCAGCCAACCCGACAGGGGTCAAGAGACCCAGTACTTC.

The chain carries TRBV29-1 and TRBJ2-1, with TRBD2 matching 8 bases. Germline V gene sequence: CDR1 SQVTM, CDR2 ANQGSEA. Trimming removed 7 bases from V and 4 bases from J; junction bases left unmatched: 6. The CDR3 totals 13 residues. CDR3: CSGRTSSYNEQFF. The CDR3 coding sequence is TGCAGCGGGAGGACTAGCAGTTACAATGAGCAGTTCTTC.

The chain links TRBV29-1 to TRBJ2-1; 9 nucleotides align to TRBD1. V shed 6 bases and J 9 bases; nucleotides not matched to a gene: 9. Germline V gives CDR1 SQVTM, CDR2 ANQGSEA. The CDR3 is made up of 13 amino acids. The chain's CDR3 is CSVGTGFLGEQFF. CDR3 nucleotides: TGCAGCGTAGGGACAGGGTTCCTCGGTGAGCAGTTCTTC.